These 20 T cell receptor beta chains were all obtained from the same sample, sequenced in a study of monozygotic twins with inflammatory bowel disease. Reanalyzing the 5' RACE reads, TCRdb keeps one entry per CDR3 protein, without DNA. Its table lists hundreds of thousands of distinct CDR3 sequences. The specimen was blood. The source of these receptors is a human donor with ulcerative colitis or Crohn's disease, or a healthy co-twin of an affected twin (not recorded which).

The CDR3 loop is CAISGLTEQYF. The chain joins TRBV10-3 to TRBJ2-7. Germline V gene sequence: CDR1 ENHRY, CDR2 SYGVKD. CDR3 length: 11 residues.

CDR3 region: CASSLANRGSNEKLFF. The rearrangement uses TRBV12-3 or TRBV12-4 and TRBJ1-4; TCRdb's D call, TRBD1, is unchecked because there is no DNA. This CDR3 contains 16 residues.

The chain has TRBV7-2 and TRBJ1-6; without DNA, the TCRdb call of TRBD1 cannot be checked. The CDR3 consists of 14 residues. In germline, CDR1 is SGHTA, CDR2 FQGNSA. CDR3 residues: CASSSRGLNSPLHF.

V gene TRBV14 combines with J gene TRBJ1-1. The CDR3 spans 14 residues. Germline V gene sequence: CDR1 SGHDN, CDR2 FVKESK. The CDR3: CASSLTKGNTEAFF.

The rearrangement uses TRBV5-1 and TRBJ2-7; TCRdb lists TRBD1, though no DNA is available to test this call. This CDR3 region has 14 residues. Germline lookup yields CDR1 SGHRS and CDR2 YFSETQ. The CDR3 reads CASSLGRGGYEQYF.

The CDR3 sequence: CASSLAVIGDKGYNEQFF. The chain has TRBV12-3 or TRBV12-4 and TRBJ2-1; TCRdb reports TRBD1, a call that lacks DNA to check it against. CDR3 size: 18 residues.

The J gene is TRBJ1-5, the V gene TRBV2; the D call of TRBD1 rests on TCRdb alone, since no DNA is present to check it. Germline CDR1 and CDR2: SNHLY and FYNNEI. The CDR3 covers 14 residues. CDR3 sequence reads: CASHPGVANQFLHF.

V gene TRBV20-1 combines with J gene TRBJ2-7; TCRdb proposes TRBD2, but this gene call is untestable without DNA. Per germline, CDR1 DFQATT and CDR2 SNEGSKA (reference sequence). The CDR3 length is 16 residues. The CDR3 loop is CSARKAGLAGGYEQYF.

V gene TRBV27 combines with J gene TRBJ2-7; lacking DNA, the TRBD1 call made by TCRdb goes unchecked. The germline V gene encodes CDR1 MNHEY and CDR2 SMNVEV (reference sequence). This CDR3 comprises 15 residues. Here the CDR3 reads CASSLMGAGFYEQYF.

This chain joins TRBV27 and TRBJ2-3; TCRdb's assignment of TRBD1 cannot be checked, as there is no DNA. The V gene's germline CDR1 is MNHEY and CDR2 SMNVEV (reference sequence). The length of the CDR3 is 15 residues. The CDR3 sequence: CASSPLMKGTDTQYF.

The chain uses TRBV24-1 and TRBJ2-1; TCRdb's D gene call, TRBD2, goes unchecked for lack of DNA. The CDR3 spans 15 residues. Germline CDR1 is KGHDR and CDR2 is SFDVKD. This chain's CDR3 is CATSAGLAGDNEQFF.

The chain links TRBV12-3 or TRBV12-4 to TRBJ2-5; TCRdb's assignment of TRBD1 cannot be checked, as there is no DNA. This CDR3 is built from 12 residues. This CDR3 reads CASSNREETQYF.

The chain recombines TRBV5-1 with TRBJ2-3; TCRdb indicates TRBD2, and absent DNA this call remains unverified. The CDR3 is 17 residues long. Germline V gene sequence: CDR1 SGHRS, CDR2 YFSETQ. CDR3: CASSLNGGPSSTDTQYF.

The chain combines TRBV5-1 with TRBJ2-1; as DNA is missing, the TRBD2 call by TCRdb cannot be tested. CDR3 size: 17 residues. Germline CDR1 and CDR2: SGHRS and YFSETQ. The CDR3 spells CASSLAVWLAGTDEQFF.

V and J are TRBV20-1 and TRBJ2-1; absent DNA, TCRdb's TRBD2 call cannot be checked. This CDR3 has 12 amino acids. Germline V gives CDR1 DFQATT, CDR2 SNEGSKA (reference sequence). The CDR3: CSATEGVSEQFF.

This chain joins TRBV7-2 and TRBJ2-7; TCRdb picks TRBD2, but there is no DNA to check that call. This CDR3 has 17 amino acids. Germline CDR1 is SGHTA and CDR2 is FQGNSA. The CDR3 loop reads CASSFPGLAGGKGEQYF.

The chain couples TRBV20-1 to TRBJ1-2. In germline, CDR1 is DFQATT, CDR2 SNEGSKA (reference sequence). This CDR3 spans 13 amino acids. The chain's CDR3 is CSARDRNSDGYTF.

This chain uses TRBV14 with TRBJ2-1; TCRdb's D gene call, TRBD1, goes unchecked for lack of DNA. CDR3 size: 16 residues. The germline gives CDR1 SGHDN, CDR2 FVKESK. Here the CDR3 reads CASSQVRGRRYNEQFF.

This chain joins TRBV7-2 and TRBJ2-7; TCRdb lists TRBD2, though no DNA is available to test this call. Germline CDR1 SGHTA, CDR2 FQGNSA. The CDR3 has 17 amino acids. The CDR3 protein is CASSFRTSGGATYEQYF.

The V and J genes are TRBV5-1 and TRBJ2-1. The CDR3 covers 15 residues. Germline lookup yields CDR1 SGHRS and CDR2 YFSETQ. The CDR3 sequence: CASSLVQEYSNEQFF.